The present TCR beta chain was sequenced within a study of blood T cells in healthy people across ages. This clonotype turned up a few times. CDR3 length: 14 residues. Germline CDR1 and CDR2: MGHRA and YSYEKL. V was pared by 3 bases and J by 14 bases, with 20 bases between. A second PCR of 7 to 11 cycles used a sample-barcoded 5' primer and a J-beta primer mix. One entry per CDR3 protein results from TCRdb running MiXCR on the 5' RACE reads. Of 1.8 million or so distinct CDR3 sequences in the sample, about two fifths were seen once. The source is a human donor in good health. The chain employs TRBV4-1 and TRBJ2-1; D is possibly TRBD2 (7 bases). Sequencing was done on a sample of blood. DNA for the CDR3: TGCGCCAGCAGCCAGGACAAGGGAGGGGGGTGGAAGTTCTTC. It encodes CASSQDKGGGWKFF.